A single sample gave rise to the 13 T cell receptor beta chains below, sequenced in a study of long-term antiretroviral therapy in people with HIV. With survey level as its setting, the immunoSEQ assay was v3.0. Data came from immunoSEQ multiplex PCR; TCRdb stores just in-frame clones and leaves some out. The sample has 40,000 or so clones, 86% seen once. The sample was unsorted PBMCs, taken just before starting antiretroviral therapy. The receptor source for this set is a woman younger than 35 with HIV.

This clone occurred a few times. The V and J genes are TRBV19 and TRBJ2-2; no definite D call. Germline CDR1 LNHDA, CDR2 SQIVND (reference sequence). V was shortened by 7 bases and J by 0 bases, with 12 bases between the two germline ends. The CDR3 has 15 amino acids. This CDR3 reads CASTMIDPNTGELFF. CDR3 bases: TGTGCCAGTACCATGATAGACCCGAACACCGGGGAGCTGTTTTTT.

This chain uses TRBV19 with TRBJ1-1; D unclear. The germline V and J ends were trimmed by 3 bases and 4 bases, with 18 bases remaining between them. The CDR3 has 16 residues. CDR1 and CDR2 (germline): LNHDA, SQIVND (reference sequence). The CDR3 protein is CASSMEEWGLITEAFF. The CDR3 coding sequence is TGTGCCAGTAGTATGGAGGAGTGGGGTCTAATCACTGAAGCTTTCTTT. Supplemented by reference TRBV19 and TRBJ1-1, the full variable domain reads DGGITQSPKYLFRKEGQNVTLSCEQNLNHDAMYWYRQDPGQGLRLIYYSQIVNDFQKGDIAEGYSVSREKKESFPLTVTSAQKNPTAFYLCASSMEEWGLITEAFFGQGTRLTVV.

This clone was found once. The V call is TRBV11-1, the J call TRBJ2-2, with D possibly matching TRBD1 (6 bases). The V end lost 5 bases, the J end lost 0 bases, and 10 bases lay between the germline ends. The CDR3 runs to 15 residues. The germline CDR1 and CDR2 sequences are SGHAT and FQDESV (reference sequence). The CDR3: CASSPDSANTGELFF. CDR3 DNA: TGTGCCAGCAGCCCGGACAGTGCGAACACCGGGGAGCTGTTTTTT.

In nucleotides, the CDR3 is TGTGCCAGCAGCCAAACGGGAGGGATCTCCTACAATGAGCAGTTCTTC. It encodes CASSQTGGISYNEQFF. This chain uses TRBV5-4 with TRBJ2-1, with 8 bases aligning to TRBD2. The V gene end was trimmed by 4 bases and the J gene end by 0 bases; junction bases not matched to a gene: 6. Germline assignment: CDR1 SGHNT and CDR2 YYREEE (reference sequence). CDR3 length: 16 amino acids.

The rearrangement joins TRBV29-1 to TRBJ2-7; maybe TRBD2 (5 bases). Trimming pared 2 bases from V and 3 bases from J, leaving 11 bases between. Looked up from germline, CDR1 is SQVTM and CDR2 is ANQGSEA. The CDR3 totals 13 residues. The CDR3 sequence: CSVETNGGYEQYF. In DNA form, the CDR3 reads TGCAGCGTTGAAACGAATGGAGGCTACGAGCAGTACTTC.

The chain recombines TRBV27 with TRBJ2-7; the D gene is possibly TRBD1 (5 bases). In germline, CDR1 is MNHEY, CDR2 SMNVEV (reference sequence). V was pared by 5 bases and J by 2 bases, with 16 bases between. The CDR3 sequence is 15 residues long. The CDR3 region is CASSLREGGAYEQYF. The CDR3 region has the DNA TGTGCCAGCAGTCTCAGGGAAGGTGGGGCCTACGAGCAGTACTTC.

In DNA, the CDR3 is TGCACCAGCAGCCATGACTTAGAGCTAGCGGGAGGGCCGGCGGTAAAGACCCAGTACTTC. Translated: CTSSHDLELAGGPAVKTQYF. The chain carries TRBV1 and TRBJ2-5; the table's D call of TRBD2 was not tested on the DNA. TRBV1 is described as a pseudogene. The CDR3 has 20 residues.

This sequence joins TRBV9 and TRBJ2-2; 8 nucleotides match TRBD1. Germline lookup yields CDR1 SGDLS and CDR2 YYNGEE. The V gene end was trimmed by 1 base and the J gene end by 5 bases; junction bases not matched to a gene: 13. The CDR3 covers 18 residues. CDR3 sequence (DNA): TGTGCCAGCAGCGTATCGGCGACGGGCAGGGGGCGAACCGGGGAGCTGTTTTTT. Its translation is CASSVSATGRGRTGELFF. Combining the CDR3 with reference TRBV9 and TRBJ2-2 gives the whole variable domain DSGVTQTPKHLITATGQRVTLRCSPRSGDLSVYWYQQSLDQGLQFLIQYYNGEERAKGNILERFSAQQFPDLHSELNLSSLELGDSALYFCASSVSATGRGRTGELFFGEGSRLTVL.

The chain joins TRBV6-1 to TRBJ2-7; D is undetermined. The CDR3 sequence is 11 residues long. The germline V gene encodes CDR1 MNHNS and CDR2 SASEGT. V was shortened by 4 bases and J by 2 bases, with 3 bases between the two germline ends. The CDR3 DNA sequence: TGTGCCAGCAGTGCTACCTACGAGCAGTACTTC. Translation gives CASSATYEQYF.

The chain is built from TRBV11-2 and TRBJ2-7; TRBD2 matches 11 bases. Germline V gives CDR1 SGHAT, CDR2 FQNNGV. Trimming took 3 bases from V and 5 from J; bases not matched to a gene: 12. CDR3 length: 17 amino acids. CDR3 sequence reads: CASSFTSGSTLSNEQYF. The CDR3 coding sequence is TGTGCCAGCAGCTTCACTAGCGGGAGTACACTTTCGAACGAGCAGTACTTC. Complete variable domain (other parts from reference TRBV11-2 and TRBJ2-7): EAGVAQSPRYKIIEKRQSVAFWCNPISGHATLYWYQQILGQGPKLLIQFQNNGVVDDSQLPKDRFSAERLKGVDSTLKIQPAKLEDSAVYLCASSFTSGSTLSNEQYFGPGTRLTVT.

The chain recombines TRBV9 with TRBJ2-7, with 10 bases lining up with TRBD1. The CDR3 is 15 residues long. The germline CDR1 and CDR2 sequences are SGDLS and YYNGEE. Unmatched junction bases numbered 4, after V lost 0 bases and J lost 4 bases. Written as DNA, the CDR3 is TGTGCCAGCAGCGTAGGGGACAGGGGCGGGTACGAGCAGTACTTC. It is translated as CASSVGDRGGYEQYF. The entire variable domain, with the rest obtained from reference TRBV9 and TRBJ2-7, is as follows: DSGVTQTPKHLITATGQRVTLRCSPRSGDLSVYWYQQSLDQGLQFLIQYYNGEERAKGNILERFSAQQFPDLHSELNLSSLELGDSALYFCASSVGDRGGYEQYFGPGTRLTVT.

This chain uses TRBV10-3 with TRBJ1-5; D gene uncertain. V lost 6 bases and J 4 bases, leaving 13 bases between the germline ends. This CDR3 spans 14 amino acids. Germline V gene lookup returns CDR1 ENHRY and CDR2 SYGVKD. The CDR3 spells CAISPGSGNQPQHF. CDR3 DNA sequence: TGTGCCATCAGCCCCGGGAGCGGGAATCAGCCCCAGCATTTT.

The V gene is TRBV4-1, the J gene TRBJ2-5; TRBD2 agrees at 11 bases. V gave up 1 base and J gave up 3 bases; unmatched junction bases: 7. This CDR3 comprises 17 residues. The germline CDR1 and CDR2 sequences are MGHRA and YSYEKL. CDR3 nucleotide sequence: TGCGCCAGCAGCCAAGGGGTTTCTAGCGGGAGGAAAGAGACCCAGTACTTC. Its translation is CASSQGVSSGRKETQYF.